The rows below give T cell receptor beta chains drawn from one sample of a study of blood T cells in healthy people across ages. From the 5' RACE reads, TCRdb called clonotypes with MiXCR, one entry per CDR3 protein. The sample lists about 930,000 distinct CDR3 sequences, 25% to 30% occurring once. The same data also contributed to another study, on T cells of mothers and their children.

Sequences were obtained from blood. These receptors all come from a woman between 35 and 50 years old in good health. CDR3s include the opening cysteine and the closing phenylalanine or tryptophan. D genes are given only for firm matches. Part of the rows lack a size; the others show once, few, many or a class for expanded clones.

TRBJ1-1	TRBD1	TRBV4-3	many	TGCGCCAGCAGCCAGGTTAGCAGGGGGGGCACTGAAGCTTTCTTT	CASSQVSRGGTEAFF
TRBJ2-7	TRBD2	TRBV7-2	many	TGCGCCAGCAGCCCGGGGGGATCCTACGAGCAGTACTTC	CASSPGGSYEQYF
TRBJ1-2	-	TRBV10-3	many	TGTGCCATCATGCCGGGAGGGACTAACTATGGCTACACCTTC	CAIMPGGTNYGYTF
TRBJ2-1	-	TRBV6-6	few	TGTGCCAGCAGCCCCCCCGGGACGGAGGGCCGGGAGCAGTTCTTC	CASSPPGTEGREQFF
TRBJ1-1	TRBD1	TRBV7-2	few	TGTGCCAGCAGCCCATCCACAGGGGGCTACACTGAAGCTTTCTTT	CASSPSTGGYTEAFF
TRBJ2-7	-	TRBV27	-	TGTGCCAGCAGTCCCGAGACAGGAGTTTACTACGAGCAGTACTTC	CASSPETGVYYEQYF
TRBJ1-5	-	TRBV14	-	TGTGCCAGCAGCCCCCGGGACTTTGGTCCCAATCAGCCCCAGCATTTT	CASSPRDFGPNQPQHF
TRBJ1-5	TRBD1	TRBV20-1	-	TGCAGTGCTAGGACGACAGGGACGCTCAATCAGCCCCAGCATTTT	CSARTTGTLNQPQHF
TRBJ2-1	-	TRBV7-2	-	TGTGCCAGCAGCTTATCTTCGGGACTGGCGGACTCCCACAATGAGCAGTTCTTC	CASSLSSGLADSHNEQFF
TRBJ2-4	TRBD2	TRBV5-5	-	TGTGCCAGCAGCCCGACTAGCGGGGGGGCCAGAGGAAACATTCAGTACTTC	CASSPTSGGARGNIQYF
TRBJ1-2	TRBD1	TRBV25-1	many	TGTGCCAGCAGTCCACCAGGGGGAGTAGATGGCTACACCTTC	CASSPPGGVDGYTF
TRBJ1-1	-	TRBV2	-	TGTGCCAGCAGTACAGGGACCCCTGAAGCTTTCTTT	CASSTGTPEAFF
TRBJ2-3	-	TRBV7-9	few	TGTGCCAGCAGTCTAGCGACGGGGAACACAGATACGCAGTATTTT	CASSLATGNTDTQYF
TRBJ1-2	-	TRBV7-2	-	TGTGCCAGCAGCTTAGCAACGGGGACCTATGGCCACACCTTC	CASSLATGTYGHTF
TRBJ2-3	TRBD2	TRBV7-3	few	TGTGCCAGCAGCTTATCTGGGTGGGGGACTAGCGGGGTCACGCAGTATTTT	CASSLSGWGTSGVTQYF
TRBJ2-7	-	TRBV28	many	TGTGCCAGCAGAGGCACAGGGACCTACGAGCAGTACTTC	CASRGTGTYEQYF
TRBJ1-1	TRBD1	TRBV7-2	once	TGTGCCAGCGGCTTACAGGGGGGACTAATGAACACTGAAGCTTTCTTT	CASGLQGGLMNTEAFF
TRBJ2-7	-	TRBV18	-	TGTGCCAGCTCACCCATTTCCTACAATGAGCAGTACTTC	CASSPISYNEQYF
TRBJ2-7	TRBD2	TRBV27	-	TGTGCCAGCAGTTTAGCTCCGGGACTAGCGGGAACCGAGCAGTACTTC	CASSLAPGLAGTEQYF
TRBJ1-2	-	TRBV7-3	few	TGTGCCAGCAGCCCGGGGCGGGACTATGGCTGCACCTTC	CASSPGRDYGCTF
TRBJ2-3	TRBD2	TRBV7-2	-	TGTGCCAGCAGCCTCGGACTAGCGGGGGGGATTGGGACGCAGTATTTT	CASSLGLAGGIGTQYF